One sample yielded the 2 T cell receptor beta chains listed below, sequenced in a study of T cells in Graves' hyperthyroidism and ophthalmopathy. RNA transcripts gave rise to amplified TCR beta CDR3 regions. The study used the HTBI primer set for a first-round RT-PCR of the TCR CDR3. Each CDR3 protein gets one entry after TCRdb re-called the multiplex PCR reads with MiXCR. The sample shows almost 500,000 distinct CDR3 sequences, approximately 22% of them seen only once. Material: blood. Receptors were obtained from a woman aged 70-85 years with Graves' ophthalmopathy.

The chain recombines TRBV19 with TRBJ2-7, with 9 bases that match TRBD2. This CDR3 spans 13 amino acids. Germline lookup yields CDR1 LNHDA and CDR2 SQIVND (reference sequence). Unmatched junction bases numbered 4, after V lost 6 bases and J lost 4 bases. This CDR3 reads CASRASGIYEQYF. In nucleotides, the CDR3 is TGTGCCAGTAGGGCTAGCGGGATATACGAGCAGTACTTC.

The DNA of the CDR3 is TGCAGTGCTAGTCGGGGACAAGGGACTGAAGCTTTCTTT. It encodes CSASRGQGTEAFF. The V call is TRBV20-1, the J call TRBJ1-1, with a weak D call TRBD1 (6 bases). The CDR3 totals 13 residues. Germline CDR1 and CDR2: DFQATT and SNEGSKA (reference sequence). V lost 3 bases and J 5 bases, leaving 13 bases between the germline ends.